Following are 9 T cell receptor beta chains from one sample sequenced in a study of blood T cell repertoires in COVID-19. Clones were read by immunoSEQ multiplex PCR, and TCRdb kept only the in-frame ones, dropping some. The sample includes fewer than 70,000 clones, more than 80% of them seen just once. The sequencing input was peripheral blood. Source of these receptors: a woman at least 80 years old with active COVID-19.

V is TRBV9 and J is TRBJ2-7, with TRBD1 identical over 9 bases. CDR1 and CDR2 (germline): SGDLS, YYNGEE. V lost 4 bases, J lost 5 bases, and 10 bases stayed unmatched. The length of the CDR3 is 15 residues. The CDR3 DNA reads as TGTGCCAGCAGCCCCAAGGGGACAGGGACCGACGAGCAGTACTTC. Encoded protein: CASSPKGTGTDEQYF.

This clone appeared a single time. The chain links TRBV6-1 to TRBJ1-5; unclear D gene. V lost 2 bases and J 9 bases, leaving 11 bases between the germline ends. CDR3 length: 13 amino acids. Germline loops: CDR1 MNHNS, CDR2 SASEGT. CDR3 sequence reads: CASSELRESPQHF. The DNA for the CDR3 is TGTGCCAGCAGTGAACTACGGGAGTCGCCCCAGCATTTT.

The chain links TRBV5-1 to TRBJ2-7, with TRBD1 matching over 10 bases. Germline CDR1 is SGHRS and CDR2 is YFSETQ. The J segment lost 6 bases and the V segment lost 4 bases, leaving 13 bases of the junction unmatched. The CDR3 consists of 16 residues. CDR3 DNA: TGCGCCAGCAGCCCAGCTACGGGACAGGGGTTTGGCGAGCAGTACTTC. Amino acid sequence: CASSPATGQGFGEQYF. Full variable domain (remainder filled in from reference TRBV5-1 and TRBJ2-7): KAGVTQTPRYLIKTRGQQVTLSCSPISGHRSVSWYQQTPGQGLQFLFEYFSETQRNKGNFPGRFSGRQFSNSRSEMNVSTLELGDSALYLCASSPATGQGFGEQYFGPGTRLTVT.

The chain recombines TRBV5-8 with TRBJ2-7; TRBD2 agrees at 11 bases. Germline assignment: CDR1 SGHTS and CDR2 YDEGEE. This CDR3 is 18 amino acids long. Trimming took 4 bases from V and 1 from J; bases not matched to a gene: 13. CDR3 DNA sequence: TGTGCCAGCAGCCCGGGACTAGCGGTGTTTGGGGTGTCCTACGAGCAGTACTTC. Protein sequence: CASSPGLAVFGVSYEQYF.

This clone is large by share. The chain links TRBV19 to TRBJ2-7; 10 positions agree with TRBD2. The CDR3 runs 14 residues. Germline V gives CDR1 LNHDA, CDR2 SQIVND (reference sequence). V trimming: 1 base; J trimming: 3 bases; junction bases outside the gene matches: 0. CDR3: CASSIVAGGYEQYF. In nucleotides, the CDR3 is TGTGCCAGTAGTATAGTAGCGGGAGGCTACGAGCAGTACTTC.

This rearrangement joins TRBV19 to TRBJ2-4, with 7 bases that match TRBD1. V gave up 7 bases and J gave up 1 base; unmatched junction bases: 4. The germline CDR1 and CDR2 sequences are LNHDA and SQIVND (reference sequence). The CDR3 length is 14 residues. The CDR3 is CASIPQGAKNIQYF. The CDR3 DNA is TGTGCCAGTATTCCACAGGGGGCCAAAAACATTCAGTACTTC.

This clone was found once. This sequence joins TRBV7-9 and TRBJ2-5, with 10 bases lining up with TRBD1. V lost 0 bases, J lost 2 bases, and 12 bases stayed unmatched. The CDR3 spans 19 residues. In germline, CDR1 is SEHNR, CDR2 FQNEAQ (reference sequence). The CDR3 loop reads CASSLAKGQGTARQETQYF. CDR3 bases: TGTGCCAGCAGCTTAGCGAAGGGACAGGGGACGGCACGTCAAGAGACCCAGTACTTC.

The V and J genes are TRBV5-4 and TRBJ1-3; possibly TRBD1 for D (5 bases). The CDR3 runs to 14 residues. V lost 3 bases and J lost 4, with 11 bases in between. Germline CDR1 SGHNT, CDR2 YYREEE (reference sequence). The CDR3 DNA sequence: TGTGCCAGCAGCTCCCCTCGGGGGGGAAACACCATATATTTT. Translating gives CASSSPRGGNTIYF.

This rearrangement joins TRBV10-1 to TRBJ2-2; 9 bases are a match to TRBD2. CDR1 and CDR2 from the germline V gene are WNHNN and SYGVQD (reference sequence). The CDR3 runs 16 residues. The V gene end was trimmed by 3 bases and the J gene end by 5 bases; junction bases not matched to a gene: 7. In nucleotides, the CDR3 is TGCGCCAGCAGTGACGGAGCTAGCGGGACGACCGGGGAGCTGTTTTTT. It yields the protein CASSDGASGTTGELFF.